This TCR beta chain was recorded in a study of blood T cells in healthy people across ages. This clonotype was counted between two and nine times. Its specificity is unknown. No fewer than 5.5 micrograms of total RNA were isolated from every sample. General observations from the study: Roughly linearly, TCR beta diversity per million T cells fell as age increased. The long-lived group displayed more naive CD4+ cells, plus higher diversity, than the aged donors did.

The CDR3 sequence is 16 residues long. Trimming took 2 bases from V and 1 from J; bases not matched to a gene: 5. The germline CDR1 and CDR2 sequences are LGHDT and YNNKEL (reference sequence). PCR was performed a second time for about 7 to 12 cycles using a sample-barcoded 5' primer and a J-beta primer mix. The template-switch adaptor, which had 12 random nucleotides, put a tag on each cDNA molecule. Each CDR3 protein gets one entry after TCRdb re-called the 5' RACE reads with MiXCR. The table has about 670,000 distinct CDR3 sequences, roughly two fifths seen once. Sample: blood. This receptor was obtained from an elderly man in good health. The chain uses TRBV3-1 and TRBJ2-5; 9 nucleotides align to TRBD2. The CDR3 loop reads CASSQSPAGGQETQYF. The DNA for the CDR3 is TGTGCCAGCAGCCAATCCCCAGCGGGGGGCCAAGAGACCCAGTACTTC.